One sample yielded the 8 T cell receptor beta chains listed below, sequenced in a study of T-cell memory formation after mild COVID-19. TCRdb analysed the 5' RACE reads with MiXCR anew, one entry per CDR3 protein. The sample carries about 470,000 distinct CDR3 sequences, 20% to 25% recorded once. Sequences were obtained from PBMCs or a T cell subset sorted from them (not recorded which). All receptors derive from an adult woman who had mild COVID-19 (a few samples of this study predate the infection). Cell type and time point are not known.

This clonotype was observed at least ten times. The J gene is TRBJ2-7, the V gene TRBV7-9, with TRBD1 as a possible D gene (6 bases). This CDR3 region has 16 residues. CDR1 SEHNR and CDR2 FQNEAQ come from the germline V gene (reference sequence). V was trimmed by 1 base and J by 1 base, leaving 14 bases between them. This chain's CDR3 is CASSLEGDRRSYEQYF. The CDR3 DNA reads as TGTGCCAGCAGCTTAGAGGGAGACAGGAGGTCCTACGAGCAGTACTTC.

The chain links TRBV7-9 to TRBJ2-7; TRBD2 might be the D (5 bases). The length of the CDR3 is 15 residues. Trimming stripped 3 bases from V and 4 bases from J, with 16 bases between. Looked up from germline, CDR1 is SEHNR and CDR2 is FQNEAQ (reference sequence). CDR3 amino acids: CASSLAGITTYEQYF. As DNA, the CDR3 is TGTGCCAGCAGCTTGGCCGGGATAACGACTTACGAGCAGTACTTC. Based on the CDR3 plus reference TRBV7-9 and TRBJ2-7, the full variable domain is DTGVSQNPRHKITKRGQNVTFRCDPISEHNRLYWYRQTLGQGPEFLTYFQNEAQLEKSRLLSDRFSAERPKGSFSTLEIQRTEQGDSAMYLCASSLAGITTYEQYFGPGTRLTVT.

The CDR3 spells CASSPPWEGAEAFF. The CDR3 nucleotides are TGTGCCAGCAGCCCACCTTGGGAGGGCGCTGAAGCTTTCTTT. This sequence joins TRBV3-1 and TRBJ1-1; D is ambiguous. The germline gives CDR1 LGHDT, CDR2 YNNKEL (reference sequence). Trimming removed 4 bases from V and 6 bases from J, with 15 bases in between. There are 14 residues in the CDR3.

V is TRBV7-9 and J is TRBJ2-3; TRBD2 matches 7 bases. The CDR3 sequence is 17 residues long. The germline CDR1 and CDR2 sequences are SEHNR and FQNEAQ (reference sequence). The trim removed 6 bases at V and 0 bases at J, leaving 12 bases unmatched. This CDR3 is CASRPALGSGSTDTQYF. The DNA for the CDR3 is TGTGCCAGCAGGCCCGCTTTAGGTAGCGGGAGCACAGATACGCAGTATTTT.

This clonotype was seen more than once but under ten times. This chain links TRBV5-1 with TRBJ2-1; 10 bases fit TRBD2. CDR3 size: 14 residues. Germline V lookup: CDR1 SGHRS, CDR2 YFSETQ. The ends lost 5 bases at V and 14 bases at J; junction bases unmatched: 13. The DNA of the CDR3 is TGCGCCAGCAGAATAGCGGGAGGCAGCTCAGGAGAGTTCTTC. It translates to CASRIAGGSSGEFF.

This clonotype was counted between two and nine times. The chain couples TRBV5-1 to TRBJ2-2; D might be TRBD2 (5 bases). Germline V gene sequence: CDR1 SGHRS, CDR2 YFSETQ. Between the trimmed V and J ends, which lost 2 bases and 3 bases, there was a span of 11 bases. This CDR3 spans 15 amino acids. CDR3 in amino acids: CASSFQEADTGELFF. In nucleotides, the CDR3 is TGCGCCAGCAGCTTTCAGGAGGCGGACACCGGGGAGCTGTTTTTT. Full variable domain (missing parts from reference TRBV5-1 and TRBJ2-2): KAGVTQTPRYLIKTRGQQVTLSCSPISGHRSVSWYQQTPGQGLQFLFEYFSETQRNKGNFPGRFSGRQFSNSRSEMNVSTLELGDSALYLCASSFQEADTGELFFGEGSRLTVL.

The rearrangement links TRBV2 to TRBJ2-3; D is perhaps TRBD2 (5 bases). V lost 0 bases and J 4 bases, leaving 14 bases between the germline ends. The CDR3 totals 16 residues. The germline CDR1 and CDR2 sequences are SNHLY and FYNNEI. The CDR3 DNA sequence: TGTGCCAGCAGTGAAGCAATTGGTCTAGCCTCAGATACGCAGTATTTT. It specifies CASSEAIGLASDTQYF. Full variable domain (outside the CDR3, taken from reference TRBV2 and TRBJ2-3): EPEVTQTPSHQVTQMGQEVILRCVPISNHLYFYWYRQILGQKVEFLVSFYNNEISEKSEIFDDQFSVERPDGSNFTLKIRSTKLEDSAMYFCASSEAIGLASDTQYFGPGTRLTVL.

The J gene is TRBJ2-2, the V gene TRBV29-1, with unresolved D. V lost 4 bases, J lost 6 bases, and 9 bases lay in between. Germline CDR1 SQVTM, CDR2 ANQGSEA. The CDR3 has 12 residues. The CDR3, as DNA: TGCAGCGTTGGAGGCGTCGCCGGGGAGCTGTTTTTT. Translating gives CSVGGVAGELFF.